These 29 T cell receptor beta chains were sequenced from one sample in a study of shared clonotypes between healthy human individuals (dated by TCRdb to 2020 to 2021). Library construction relied on the immunoSEQ multiplex PCR assay. Not all clones reach the TCRdb copy of this immuneACCESS table, which keeps in-frame sequences only. Checked studies attribute under half of the gap to unresolved V genes and leave the rest unexplained. The sample profile shows approximately 2,000,000 clones; 85% to 95% of them were found once. Jointly, the top ten make up roughly 0.34% of the sample. The sequencing sample was made of naive CD4+ T cells from PBMCs. The cell subset or site label here, explained by the study, means: CD45RA+ positively selected. The origin of the receptors is a man between 18 and 35 years old in good health. Some clones in this sample may be carry-over from other donors' samples.

The rearrangement links TRBV9 to TRBJ2-5, with TRBD1 as a possible D gene (6 bases). CDR3 length equals 15 residues. Germline-derived CDR1 and CDR2 are SGDLS and YYNGEE. Deletions cut 3 bases from V and 2 bases from J, with 14 bases between. The CDR3 DNA sequence: TGTGCCAGCAGCGAACCGGGACACCCGCAAGAGACCCAGTACTTC. Protein product: CASSEPGHPQETQYF.

The chain is built from TRBV12-5 and TRBJ2-3, with D perhaps TRBD2 (6 bases). Trimming left V 5 bases short and J 6 bases short, with 18 bases between. This CDR3 spans 15 amino acids. Germline V CDR1 and CDR2: LGHNT, FRNRAP. The CDR3 DNA is TGTGCTAGTGGTGGATATGTCGGGGGATGGGATACGCAGTATTTT. Translating gives CASGGYVGGWDTQYF.

Notes on this clone: The same CDR3 also results from other DNA sequences found in this sample. The V gene is TRBV28, the J gene TRBJ2-7, with no clear D. Germline V gives CDR1 MDHEN, CDR2 SYDVKM. Trimming removed 6 bases from V and 4 bases from J, with 7 bases in between. The CDR3 has 11 residues. CDR3 residues: CASSTNYEQYF. The CDR3 DNA sequence: TGTGCCAGCAGCACTAATTACGAGCAGTACTTC.

The chain couples TRBV7-9 to TRBJ1-4; unclear D gene. V shed 1 base and J shed 7 bases, with 7 bases lying between them. CDR1 and CDR2 from the germline V gene are SEHNR and FQNEAQ (reference sequence). The CDR3 is made up of 13 amino acids. CDR3 nucleotide sequence: TGTGCCAGCAGCTTAGGGCGGATTGAAAAACTGTTTTTT. It encodes CASSLGRIEKLFF.

The rearrangement links TRBV19 to TRBJ1-5; D remains ambiguous. CDR3 length equals 17 residues. Germline CDR1 reads LNHDA; CDR2 reads SQIVND (reference sequence). V dropped 9 bases and J dropped 0 bases, with 21 bases sitting between them. This CDR3 is CASSWASVRRSNQPQHF. The DNA for the CDR3 is TGTGCCAGCTCCTGGGCGTCGGTGAGACGTAGCAATCAGCCCCAGCATTTT.

On this clone itself: Within the sample, other DNA sequences also encode this same CDR3. The chain combines TRBV9 with TRBJ2-5; TRBD1 might be the D (6 bases). V dropped 0 bases and J dropped 4 bases, with 7 bases sitting between them. Germline CDR1 reads SGDLS; CDR2 reads YYNGEE. CDR3 length: 13 residues. The CDR3 nucleotides read TGTGCCAGCAGCGTAGCAGGGGTAGAGACCCAGTACTTC. It translates to CASSVAGVETQYF. Looking up the rest from reference TRBV9 and TRBJ2-5 gives the full variable domain: DSGVTQTPKHLITATGQRVTLRCSPRSGDLSVYWYQQSLDQGLQFLIQYYNGEERAKGNILERFSAQQFPDLHSELNLSSLELGDSALYFCASSVAGVETQYFGPGTRLLVL.

In the case of this clone: Other DNA sequences within the sample encode an identical CDR3. V usage is TRBV7-7 and J usage is TRBJ2-7; maybe TRBD2 (6 bases). This CDR3 is built from 13 residues. Trimming cost V 0 bases and J 4 bases, with 7 bases left between them. Germline V gene data show CDR1 as SSHAT and CDR2 as FNYEAQ (reference sequence). This CDR3 reads CASSLAGGYEQYF. CDR3 bases: TGTGCCAGCAGCTTAGCCGGGGGTTACGAGCAGTACTTC. The full variable domain, its missing parts supplied by reference TRBV7-7 and TRBJ2-7, is GAGVSQSPRYKVTKRGQDVTLRCDPISSHATLYWYQQALGQGPEFLTYFNYEAQPDKSGLPSDRFSAERPEGSISTLTIQRTEQRDSAMYRCASSLAGGYEQYFGPGTRLTVT.

The chain has TRBV15 and TRBJ2-6; 7 bases align to TRBD2. J was trimmed by 2 bases and V by 6 bases; bases with no gene match: 1. This CDR3 is 14 amino acids long. In germline, CDR1 is LNHNV, CDR2 YYDKDF (reference sequence). The CDR3 sequence is CATRGGTGANVLTF. CDR3 bases: TGTGCCACCAGGGGGGGGACTGGGGCCAACGTCCTGACTTTC.

The CDR3 region has the DNA TGCAGCGTTGGGTTACAGGTTAACACTGAAGCTTTCTTT. It codes for CSVGLQVNTEAFF. V and J are TRBV29-1 and TRBJ1-1, with a tentative D call TRBD1 (5 bases). The V gene lost 4 bases and the J gene lost 2 bases, with 11 bases spanning the gap. There are 13 residues in the CDR3. Germline lookup yields CDR1 SQVTM and CDR2 ANQGSEA.

Concerning this clone: Other DNA sequences within the sample encode an identical CDR3. V usage is TRBV9 and J usage is TRBJ2-7; 10 bases map to TRBD2. The germline V gene has CDR1 SGDLS and CDR2 YYNGEE. This CDR3 has 14 amino acids. The V gene end was trimmed by 1 base and the J gene end by 3 bases; junction bases not matched to a gene: 1. The CDR3 loop reads CASSVTSGNYEQYF. CDR3 bases: TGTGCCAGCAGCGTAACTAGCGGGAACTACGAGCAGTACTTC.

This sequence joins TRBV27 and TRBJ2-1; 7 nucleotides align to TRBD2. The CDR3 consists of 16 residues. Germline V gives CDR1 MNHEY, CDR2 SMNVEV (reference sequence). The V and J ends lost 3 bases and 1 base, in that order; junction bases with no gene match: 6. The CDR3 coding sequence is TGTGCCAGCAGTTTTTCTAGCGGTAGGTCCTACAATGAGCAGTTCTTC. Translated, it gives CASSFSSGRSYNEQFF.

The V call is TRBV19, the J call TRBJ2-1; D ambiguous. Trimming took off 6 bases at V and 0 bases at J, with 12 bases between the two ends. Germline CDR1 LNHDA, CDR2 SQIVND (reference sequence). The CDR3 is made up of 15 amino acids. The CDR3 sequence is CASRLRASSYNEQFF. The CDR3 nucleotides are TGTGCCAGTAGACTCCGCGCGAGCTCCTACAATGAGCAGTTCTTC.

In this sample, this clone turned up once. Within the sample, other DNA sequences also encode this same CDR3. The chain uses TRBV28 and TRBJ2-3, with 10 bases identical to TRBD1. This CDR3 has 13 residues. Germline V CDR1 and CDR2: MDHEN, SYDVKM. V trimming: 8 bases; J trimming: 6 bases; junction bases outside the gene matches: 5. The CDR3 region has the DNA TGTGCCAGCGGTGACAGGGGGCCGGATACGCAGTATTTT. Translation gives CASGDRGPDTQYF.

A note on this clone: This CDR3 is also generated by other DNA sequences in the sample. DNA of the CDR3: TGCGCCAGCAGCTTGGCGGGAGGGAGCACAGATACGCAGTATTTT. It translates to CASSLAGGSTDTQYF. The chain carries TRBV5-1 and TRBJ2-3, with TRBD2 matching over 8 bases. The V gene end was trimmed by 0 bases and the J gene end by 0 bases; junction bases not matched to a gene: 0. The CDR3 totals 15 residues. CDR1 and CDR2 from the germline V gene are SGHRS and YFSETQ.

J is TRBJ1-1 and V is TRBV28; D perhaps matches TRBD1 (5 bases). Trimming left V 7 bases short and J 4 bases short, with 22 bases between. The germline CDR1 and CDR2 sequences are MDHEN and SYDVKM. This CDR3 is 16 amino acids long. The DNA for the CDR3 is TGTGCCAGCACCCTAGGAGGGTGGACGGGGGTCACTGAAGCTTTCTTT. It is translated as CASTLGGWTGVTEAFF.

The genes are TRBV11-2 and TRBJ2-3; D is undetermined. V gave up 4 bases and J gave up 2 bases, with 16 bases separating them. The germline V gene encodes CDR1 SGHAT and CDR2 FQNNGV. This CDR3 comprises 16 residues. CDR3 sequence (DNA): TGTGCCAGCAGCTCCACCCTTAAGTTGGTCACAGATACGCAGTATTTT. Its protein product is CASSSTLKLVTDTQYF.

This chain connects TRBV7-8 to TRBJ1-5, with a tentative D call TRBD1 (5 bases). This CDR3 has 14 residues. Deletions cut 3 bases from V and 7 bases from J, with 13 bases between. Germline values: CDR1 SGHVS, CDR2 FQNEAQ. CDR3 sequence reads: CASSFAGRGQPQHF. CDR3 nucleotides: TGTGCCAGCAGCTTCGCGGGGCGGGGACAGCCCCAGCATTTT. Based on the CDR3 plus reference TRBV7-8 and TRBJ1-5, the full variable domain is GAGVSQSPRYKVAKRGQDVALRCDPISGHVSLFWYQQALGQGPEFLTYFQNEAQLDKSGLPSDRFFAERPEGSVSTLKIQRTQQEDSAVYLCASSFAGRGQPQHFGDGTRLSIL.

The sample holds one count of this clone. The rearrangement uses TRBV6-5 and TRBJ1-5, with 12 bases fitting TRBD1. Germline loops: CDR1 MNHEY, CDR2 SVGAGI. The CDR3 is 13 amino acids. J gave up 7 bases and V 8 bases, and 3 bases lay outside the gene matches. DNA for the CDR3: TGTGCCAGCGGGGACAGGGGGCAACAGCCCCAGCATTTT. The encoded protein is CASGDRGQQPQHF.

The gene calls are TRBV29-1 and TRBJ2-5, with TRBD1 matching over 9 bases. Germline values: CDR1 SQVTM, CDR2 ANQGSEA. J lost 2 bases, V lost 5 bases, and 6 bases had no gene match. This CDR3 is built from 14 residues. As DNA, the CDR3 is TGCAGCGTTACAGGGGGCTCGGTTCAAGAGACCCAGTACTTC. It yields the protein CSVTGGSVQETQYF.

The V gene is TRBV7-2, the J gene TRBJ1-4; 8 bases are shared with TRBD1. Germline V lookup: CDR1 SGHTA, CDR2 FQGNSA. The CDR3 covers 15 residues. After removal of 4 bases from V and 8 bases from J, the junction contained 9 bases not matched to a gene. The CDR3 nucleotides are TGTGCCAGCAGCTCGGGGGACAGGACTCGAGAAAAACTGTTTTTT. Its protein is CASSSGDRTREKLFF.

The chain's CDR3 is CSAPDENEQFF. The CDR3 coding sequence is TGCAGTGCTCCTGACGAGAATGAGCAGTTCTTC. The V and J genes are TRBV20-1 and TRBJ2-1; D remains unclear. CDR3 length: 11 residues. CDR1 is DFQATT, CDR2 SNEGSKA, per germline (reference sequence). V was trimmed by 5 bases and J by 7 bases, leaving 9 bases between them.

CDR3: CASSQDVAGGIYEQYF. CDR3 nucleotides: TGCGCCAGCAGCCAAGATGTGGCGGGAGGTATCTACGAGCAGTACTTC. This chain connects TRBV4-3 to TRBJ2-7; 8 bases are shared with TRBD2. The CDR3 is made up of 16 amino acids. The V segment lost 0 bases and the J segment 3 bases; nucleotides outside the gene matches: 7. Germline values: CDR1 LGHNA, CDR2 YSLEER.

The chain joins TRBV18 to TRBJ2-1, with TRBD1 matching over 7 bases. In germline, CDR1 is KGHSH, CDR2 LQKENI. J lost 5 bases, V lost 3 bases, and 7 bases had no gene match. The CDR3 runs to 15 residues. The CDR3 protein is CASSPSFGTDNEQFF. The CDR3 nucleotides read TGTGCCAGCTCACCGTCGTTCGGGACAGACAATGAGCAGTTCTTC. The full variable domain, rest sourced from reference TRBV18 and TRBJ2-1, is NAGVMQNPRHLVRRRGQEARLRCSPMKGHSHVYWYRQLPEEGLKFMVYLQKENIIDESGMPKERFSAEFPKEGPSILRIQQVVRGDSAAYFCASSPSFGTDNEQFFGPGTRLTVL.

The chain combines TRBV28 with TRBJ2-3; D uncertain. Trimming cost V 3 bases and J 4 bases, with 8 bases left between them. In germline, CDR1 is MDHEN, CDR2 SYDVKM. CDR3 size: 13 residues. The CDR3 is CASSLGPPDTQYF. Here the CDR3 DNA reads TGTGCCAGCAGTTTGGGTCCCCCAGATACGCAGTATTTT.

The V call is TRBV5-1, the J call TRBJ2-1; D may match TRBD1 or TRBD2 (5 bases each). Trimming shortened V by 4 bases and J by 4 bases, and 12 bases separated the two germline ends. There are 14 residues in the CDR3. From germline, CDR1 is SGHRS and CDR2 YFSETQ. Here the CDR3 reads CASSIPGPYNEQFF. The CDR3 nucleotides are TGCGCCAGCAGCATTCCGGGGCCTTACAATGAGCAGTTCTTC. The complete variable domain, with remaining parts taken from reference TRBV5-1 and TRBJ2-1, reads KAGVTQTPRYLIKTRGQQVTLSCSPISGHRSVSWYQQTPGQGLQFLFEYFSETQRNKGNFPGRFSGRQFSNSRSEMNVSTLELGDSALYLCASSIPGPYNEQFFGPGTRLTVL.

The chain links TRBV7-2 to TRBJ2-5; D might be TRBD2 (7 bases). Germline CDR1 SGHTA, CDR2 FQGNSA. This CDR3 spans 16 amino acids. Trimming pared 3 bases from V and 7 bases from J, leaving 21 bases between. The CDR3 DNA follows: TGTGCCAGCAGCTTGGGGGGGGCAGGGATGGTTGGGACCCAGTACTTC. It is translated as CASSLGGAGMVGTQYF. Drawing the rest from reference TRBV7-2 and TRBJ2-5, the complete variable domain is GAGVSQSPSNKVTEKGKDVELRCDPISGHTALYWYRQSLGQGLEFLIYFQGNSAPDKSGLPSDRFSAERTGGSVSTLTIQRTQQEDSAVYLCASSLGGAGMVGTQYFGPGTRLLVL.

The V and J genes are TRBV6-1 and TRBJ1-2; 7 nucleotides agree with TRBD1. The CDR3 sequence is 14 residues long. Per germline, CDR1 MNHNS and CDR2 SASEGT. Trimming removed 1 base from V and 3 bases from J; junction bases left unmatched: 2. This CDR3 is CASSEETGDYGYTF. The CDR3 bases are TGTGCCAGCAGTGAAGAAACAGGGGACTATGGCTACACCTTC.

This chain uses TRBV29-1 with TRBJ1-2; D unresolved. Trimming shortened V by 5 bases and J by 6 bases, and 10 bases separated the two germline ends. The CDR3 extends over 11 amino acids. In germline, CDR1 is SQVTM, CDR2 ANQGSEA. CDR3 DNA: TGCAGCGTTAATTTCGGGGATGGCTACACCTTC. Translating it yields CSVNFGDGYTF.

With respect to this clone: This sample also contains other DNA sequences that code for the same CDR3. This chain links TRBV7-3 with TRBJ2-7, with 10 bases fitting TRBD1. The CDR3 runs 14 residues. CDR1 is SGHTA and CDR2 is FQGTGA in the germline V gene. Trimming cost V 5 bases and J 6 bases; bases outside gene matches: 7. The CDR3 DNA reads TGTGCCAGCAGCCTCCGACAGGGGGCTGGCGAGCAGTACTTC. Its protein product is CASSLRQGAGEQYF.